This T cell receptor beta chain was sequenced during a study of blood T cell repertoires in COVID-19. Sequenced by immunoSEQ multiplex PCR; TCRdb stores in-frame clones only, minus some. The sample holds about 370,000 clones, roughly nine tenths seen once. This CDR3 contains 16 residues. The V end was cut by 8 bases, the J end by 0 bases, with 16 bases between. The V gene's germline CDR1 is MNHEY and CDR2 SMNVEV (reference sequence). V is TRBV27 and J is TRBJ1-4; tentative D call: TRBD1 (5 bases). Sequenced sample: peripheral blood. The TCR comes from a woman aged 30 to 39 with COVID-19, enrolled during active disease. The CDR3 DNA follows: TGTGCCAGCCGAACCTCGACAGCCGCAACTAATGAAAAACTGTTTTTT. Its protein product is CASRTSTAATNEKLFF.